This T cell receptor (beta chain) was observed in a study of blood T cell repertoires in COVID-19. Measured with immunoSEQ multiplex PCR; TCRdb has only the in-frame clones, and not every one. This table has about 260,000 clones, 88% appearing once. The CDR3 has 16 residues. Germline assignment: CDR1 SGHDT and CDR2 YYEEEE. The ends were cut back, 0 bases at V and 1 base at J, with 13 bases in the middle. Sequencing used PBMCs or T cells enriched from blood (not recorded which). This chain uses TRBV5-6 with TRBJ2-5; D not resolved. This TCR derives from a woman in her forties or fifties who had recovered from COVID-19. This chain's CDR3 is CASSLVTAGIQETQYF. In DNA form, the CDR3 reads TGTGCCAGCAGCTTGGTAACCGCAGGCATCCAAGAGACCCAGTACTTC. The whole variable domain, filled in from reference TRBV5-6 and TRBJ2-5, reads DAGVTQSPTHLIKTRGQQVTLRCSPKSGHDTVSWYQQALGQGPQFIFQYYEEEERQRGNFPDRFSGHQFPNYSSELNVNALLLGDSALYLCASSLVTAGIQETQYFGPGTRLLVL.